This entry concerns a single TCR beta chain. Its antigen is not yet known. No much larger clone exists at a distance of one base, and base qualities are not known. Healthy HIV-negative adults with no recently reported acute infections or vaccinations were included as donors. Every donor was a Caucasian adult residing in Nashville, Tennessee, USA. CD4+ T cells were enriched by magnetic negative selection; naive cells were then positively selected on CD45RA, and the negative fraction formed the memory subset. Blood was collected by leukapheresis, and PBMCs were isolated by Ficoll-Histopaque density gradient centrifugation and then cryopreserved in liquid nitrogen vapor phase. Analytical flow cytometry was used to check the purity and quantity of every magnetically sorted T cell population. From each sorted fraction, genomic DNA was isolated and quantified by UV absorbance on a Nanodrop 2000c. This sample was taken from a study of shared clonotypes between healthy human individuals (dated by TCRdb to about 2020). Turning to the overall study: Two women and a few men aged 18 to 49 years were included in the cohort. For each donor, CD4 naive and CD4 memory were each given three plates, CD8 naive was given two plates, and CD8 memory was given one plate. To estimate repertoire size and how much clonotypes are shared between individuals, the study performed deep sequencing of blood TCR repertoires from roughly five healthy adults. Libraries were prepared and TCR repertoires were sequenced by different laboratories using diverse techniques, in order to increase sequencing depth and limit assay-specific biases. Between about 0.8 and 9 billion PBMCs per donor were obtained by leukapheresis. Broader findings and caveats from the paper: When a handful of donors were compared, the shared fraction of clonotypes was around 4.6% for naive CD4, around 3.6% for naive CD8, 2% to 2.5% for memory CD4, and 0.35% to 0.4% for memory CD8. Pairwise subsampling indicated that sequencing depth was expected to affect the degree of clonotype sharing among donors. Naive subsets generally had larger estimated clonotype richness than memory subsets did. Sampling was limited to blood, and TCR repertoires in tissue likely differ from TCR repertoires in blood. The genetic and exposure-history diversity represented was limited by the small number of donors. Rarefaction of sorted-subset datasets indicated incomplete sequencing despite the large sequencing depth. Compared with non-shared clonotypes, clonotypes shared by all four sorted-subset donors had higher generation probabilities.

TCR CDR3 regions were amplified from genomic DNA by multiplex PCR using the deep immunoSEQ assay. Genomic DNA extracted from each cell subset was distributed evenly over all wells of several immunoSEQ 96-well plates, and each plate served as one replicate. For sorted subsets, approximately 190 ng of genomic DNA, equivalent to 25,000 to 35,000 T cell genomes, went into each replicate PCR. The purified libraries were quantified using a Qubit 3.0 fluorometer, sized with a Bioanalyzer 2100, and then quantified again using the KAPA Library Quantification kit. Every immunoSEQ 96-well plate was sequenced on a separate single-read 150-cycle Illumina NextSeq 550 flow cell. Per the authors' processing: The immunoSEQ output contained only junctional sequences without quality scores, so filtering could not match that applied to full-length reads. To assign V/J genes and CDR3, sequences were annotated using PyIR, a Python wrapper for IgBLAST v1.9, with IMGT germline references. Reads were filtered out if the reads had weak V/J assignments (E-value above 1e-6), no CDR3, stop codons, out-of-frame junctions, or ambiguous translated residues. V3J clonotypes were defined by identical inferred V gene, J gene, and CDR3 amino acid sequence. To compute the percentage overlap between repertoires, the number of shared unique clonotypes was divided by the size of the smaller repertoire. Repertoire richness was assessed with RTK rarefaction, the Chao1 estimator, and Recon v2.1 estimates of unobserved clonotypes. For all TCRbeta clonotypes obtained by the gDNA method from several donors, generation probabilities were computed with OLGA. In TCRdb, the immuneACCESS table is reduced to in-frame sequences with V and J assigned. These tables do not hold every clone; where another copy was compared, an unresolved V gene accounts for under half, and the others remain unexplained. The D gene and trimming were derived from the DNA, and the V and J assignments and clone size from that table. For this sample there are about 1.5 million clones; more than 95% appear just once. Of the sample, approximately 1% is held by the ten largest clones.

The origin of this receptor is a man under 40 in good health. Sequenced material: naive CD4+ T cells sorted from blood. According to the study, the label for this sample's cell subset or site signals: CD45RA+ positively selected.

CDR3 region: CASTNYNEQFF. DNA sequence: TGTGCCAGTACCAACTACAATGAGCAGTTCTTC. Rearrangement joined TRBV19 to TRBJ2-1; a confident D gene designation cannot be given. The CDR1 and CDR2 encoded by the germline V gene (reference sequence) are LNHDA and SQIVND. The CDR3 holds 11 amino acids from the cysteine to the phenylalanine. Only CDR3 DNA remains: 33 bases, in frame from the first base. Trimming takes 7 bases from V and 3 bases from J, and the germline ends sit 4 bases apart.